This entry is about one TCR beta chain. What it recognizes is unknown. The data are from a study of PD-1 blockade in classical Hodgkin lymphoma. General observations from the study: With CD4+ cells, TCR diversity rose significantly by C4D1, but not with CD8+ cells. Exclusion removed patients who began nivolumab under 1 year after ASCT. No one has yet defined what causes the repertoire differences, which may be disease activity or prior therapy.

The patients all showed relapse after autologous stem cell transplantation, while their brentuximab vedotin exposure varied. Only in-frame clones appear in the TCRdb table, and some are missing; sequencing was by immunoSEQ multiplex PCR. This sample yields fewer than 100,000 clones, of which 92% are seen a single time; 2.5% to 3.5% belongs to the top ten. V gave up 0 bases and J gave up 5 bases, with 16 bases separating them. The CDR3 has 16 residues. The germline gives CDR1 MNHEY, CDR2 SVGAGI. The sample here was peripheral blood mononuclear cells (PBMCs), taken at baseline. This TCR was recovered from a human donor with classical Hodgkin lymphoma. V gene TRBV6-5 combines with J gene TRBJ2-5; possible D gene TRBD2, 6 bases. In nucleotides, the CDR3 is TGTGCCAGCAGTTACTCGATCGCGGGAAGAGGGGAGACCCAGTACTTC. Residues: CASSYSIAGRGETQYF.